The 18 T cell receptor beta chains below were found in one sample sequenced in a study of blood T cell repertoires in COVID-19 (TCRdb year 2020). Libraries were constructed by the immunoSEQ multiplex PCR assay. TCRdb provides this immuneACCESS table in a form limited to in-frame rearrangements. Some clones are lacking; in checked studies, under half of them reflect an unresolved V gene, and why the rest are absent is not known. In this sample the table shows over 120,000 clones, roughly 82% of which occur a single time. The ten biggest clones cover roughly 10% of the sample. Sample: peripheral blood. The receptors derive from a man in his fifties or sixties with active or convalescent COVID-19.

The V gene is TRBV5-4, the J gene TRBJ1-4; 7 nucleotides line up with TRBD1. The CDR3 has 14 amino acids. Germline assignment: CDR1 SGHNT and CDR2 YYREEE (reference sequence). V shed 4 bases, J shed 8 bases, and the junction held 8 bases outside the gene matches. The CDR3 region has the DNA TGTGCCAGCAGCATTGACAGGGCCCAGGAAAAACTGTTTTTT. It codes for CASSIDRAQEKLFF.

This clone occurred once. The chain joins TRBV25-1 to TRBJ1-2; 7 nucleotides match TRBD1. The CDR3 covers 15 residues. Germline assignment: CDR1 MGHDK and CDR2 SYGVNS. Trimming removed 3 bases from V and 7 bases from J; junction bases left unmatched: 11. For the CDR3, the DNA is TGTGCCAGCAGTGAGGGTCGAGGGGGCGTATCTGGCTACACCTTC. Translation gives CASSEGRGGVSGYTF.

This clone has more than one count but fewer than ten. The chain links TRBV7-2 to TRBJ1-6; TRBD1 agrees at 7 bases. This CDR3 has 15 residues. V gave up 3 bases and J gave up 5 bases; unmatched junction bases: 4. Germline CDR1 reads SGHTA; CDR2 reads FQGNSA. The CDR3 nucleotides read TGTGCCAGCAGCTTCGACAGGGTCGATAATTCACCCCTCCACTTT. Its protein is CASSFDRVDNSPLHF.

This clone was observed once. V is TRBV18 and J is TRBJ1-3; D is uncertain. V lost 3 bases, J lost 8 bases, and 14 bases lay in between. The CDR3 extends over 14 amino acids. CDR1 is KGHSH and CDR2 is LQKENI in the germline V gene. The CDR3 loop reads CASSPQQVEDTIYF. DNA for the CDR3: TGTGCCAGCTCACCCCAACAAGTCGAGGACACCATATATTTT.

V is TRBV18 and J is TRBJ2-1; 9 nucleotides line up with TRBD1. V was clipped by 4 bases and J by 9 bases; unmatched bases: 4. This CDR3 is 13 amino acids long. Germline loops: CDR1 KGHSH, CDR2 LQKENI. CDR3 bases: TGTGCCAGCTCACAGGGACAGGGTGGTGAGCAGTTCTTC. This gives the protein CASSQGQGGEQFF.

The V gene is TRBV11-3, the J gene TRBJ2-5; 9 nucleotides agree with TRBD1. Germline V gene data show CDR1 as SGHNT and CDR2 as YENEEA. V lost 8 bases and J lost 4; bases outside the gene matches: 8. This CDR3 spans 14 amino acids. The CDR3 nucleotides are TGTGCCAGCGGGCAGACAGGGGGGAGAGAGACCCAGTACTTC. This codes for CASGQTGGRETQYF. Combining the CDR3 with reference TRBV11-3 and TRBJ2-5 gives the whole variable domain EAGVVQSPRYKIIEKKQPVAFWCNPISGHNTLYWYLQNLGQGPELLIRYENEEAVDDSQLPKDRFSAERLKGVDSTLKIQPAELGDSAVYLCASGQTGGRETQYFGPGTRLLVL.

Concerning this clone: This sample also contains other DNA sequences that code for the same CDR3. CDR3 region: CASSSGQGAVDEQFF. Here the CDR3 DNA reads TGCGCCAGCAGCTCGGGACAGGGGGCGGTCGATGAGCAGTTCTTC. V gene TRBV5-1 combines with J gene TRBJ2-1; the match to TRBD1 covers 12 bases. Germline CDR1 and CDR2: SGHRS and YFSETQ. V trimming: 3 bases; J trimming: 8 bases; junction bases outside the gene matches: 6. CDR3 size: 15 residues.

This chain joins TRBV15 and TRBJ2-3; 8 nucleotides agree with TRBD2. Unmatched junction bases numbered 8, after V lost 3 bases and J lost 0 bases. Germline V gene data show CDR1 as LNHNV and CDR2 as YYDKDF (reference sequence). The CDR3 contains 17 residues. DNA of the CDR3: TGTGCCACCAGCAGGGGGTTAGCGGGGATTAGCACAGATACGCAGTATTTT. Amino acid sequence: CATSRGLAGISTDTQYF.

The chain couples TRBV19 to TRBJ2-3; D ambiguous. The V end was cut by 10 bases, the J end by 2 bases, with 4 bases between. The CDR3 runs 10 residues. Germline V gene data show CDR1 as LNHDA and CDR2 as SQIVND (reference sequence). CDR3 bases: TGTGCCACCTACACAGATACGCAGTATTTT. Protein sequence: CATYTDTQYF.

This clone showed up just once. The chain recombines TRBV7-9 with TRBJ1-1; 10 nucleotides match TRBD1. V trimming: 5 bases; J trimming: 4 bases; junction bases outside the gene matches: 7. The V gene's germline CDR1 is SEHNR and CDR2 FQNEAQ (reference sequence). The CDR3 is made up of 15 amino acids. The CDR3 reads CASSPDRGRGTEAFF. The CDR3 coding sequence is TGTGCCAGCAGCCCTGACAGGGGGCGAGGCACTGAAGCTTTCTTT.

This rearrangement joins TRBV6-5 to TRBJ1-1; D is unclear. Between the trimmed V and J ends, which lost 0 bases and 5 bases, there was a span of 7 bases. Germline CDR1 and CDR2: MNHEY and SVGAGI. The CDR3 totals 13 residues. As DNA, the CDR3 is TGTGCCAGCAGTTACTCGACGGGAACTGAAGCTTTCTTT. Amino acids: CASSYSTGTEAFF.

The V call is TRBV20-1, the J call TRBJ1-2; D gene unclear. V was cut by 6 bases and J by 6 bases, with 11 bases left in between. The CDR3 runs 11 residues. Germline V gene data show CDR1 as DFQATT and CDR2 as SNEGSKA (reference sequence). The CDR3 DNA reads TGCAGTGCCCAATCAAAGCATGGCTACACCTTC. This translates into CSAQSKHGYTF.

The chain carries TRBV11-3 and TRBJ2-3, with D perhaps TRBD1 (7 bases). Germline CDR1 SGHNT, CDR2 YENEEA. This CDR3 is 16 amino acids long. V dropped 5 bases and J dropped 6 bases, with 21 bases sitting between them. CDR3 in DNA: TGTGCCAGCAGCCGGAACCCCAGGGGGGCAGGGGATACGCAGTATTTT. The encoded protein is CASSRNPRGAGDTQYF.

In this sample, this clone turned up once. The rearrangement uses TRBV4-1 and TRBJ1-1; D might be TRBD1 (6 bases). The V and J ends lost 1 base and 4 bases respectively, with 13 bases between them. The CDR3 is made up of 15 amino acids. Per germline, CDR1 MGHRA and CDR2 YSYEKL. For the CDR3, the DNA is TGCGCCAGCAGCCAAGCGGGGGGGCCCGGCACTGAAGCTTTCTTT. It codes for CASSQAGGPGTEAFF.

This clone was seen only once. The rearrangement joins TRBV3-1 (or the pseudogene TRBV3-2) to TRBJ2-7, with 11 bases identical to TRBD2. Trimming took 5 bases from V and 2 from J; bases not matched to a gene: 5. Germline values: CDR1 LGHDT, CDR2 YNNKEL (reference sequence). The CDR3 extends over 15 amino acids. The CDR3 region has the DNA TGTGCCAGCAGCTTACGACTAGCGGGGCCCTACGAGCAGTACTTC. Protein sequence: CASSLRLAGPYEQYF.

The rearrangement uses TRBV7-9 and TRBJ2-1; no definite D call. The CDR3 is made up of 15 amino acids. The germline gives CDR1 SEHNR, CDR2 FQNEAQ (reference sequence). V was clipped by 6 bases and J by 1 base, with 13 bases between them. CDR3 region: CASRLNSVSYNEQFF. CDR3 bases: TGTGCCAGCAGACTCAACAGTGTATCCTACAATGAGCAGTTCTTC.

The rearrangement uses TRBV2 and TRBJ1-5; 9 bases match TRBD1. V dropped 8 bases and J dropped 7; count of bases not matched to a gene: 9. There are 14 residues in the CDR3. In germline, CDR1 is SNHLY, CDR2 FYNNEI. The CDR3 protein is CASVGDRARQPQHF. CDR3 sequence (DNA): TGTGCCAGCGTAGGGGACAGGGCAAGGCAGCCCCAGCATTTT.

This chain uses TRBV30 with TRBJ1-1; 8 positions agree with TRBD1. Germline V lookup: CDR1 GTSNPN, CDR2 SVGIG (reference sequence). The CDR3 is 15 residues long. V lost 4 bases, J lost 1 base, and 8 bases stayed unmatched. The CDR3 spells CAWKQPDRGNTEAFF. The DNA for the CDR3 is TGTGCCTGGAAGCAACCCGACAGGGGGAACACTGAAGCTTTCTTT.